A selection of T cell receptor beta chains follows, all from one sample in a study of neurological immune-mediated disorders. TCRdb independently ran MiXCR on the 5' RACE reads; one entry per CDR3 protein. The sample shows roughly 38,000 distinct CDR3 sequences, approximately 2.4% of them seen only once. What was sequenced was PBMCs. The receptor set was obtained from a man aged 30 to 45 with multiple sclerosis. The CDR3 runs from the conserved cysteine through the conserved F or W. A D gene is named only where the DNA matches it firmly. Size is stated for part of the rows, as once, few or many counts, or as a class when the clone is expanded.

CDR3 DNA,CDR3 protein,D gene,J gene,V gene,clone size,CDR3 length
TGTGCCAGCAGCAGGATGGGTAGCAATCAGCCCCAGCATTTT,CASSRMGSNQPQHF,-,TRBJ1-5,TRBV12-3/TRBV12-4,few,14
TGTGCCAGCAGGCTACTAGCGGGAGGTTTAACAGATACGCAGTATTTT,CASRLLAGGLTDTQYF,TRBD2,TRBJ2-3,TRBV5-5,many,16
TGCGCCAGCAGCTTGGCCCTACTAGCGGAGGTAGATACGCAGTATTTT,CASSLALLAEVDTQYF,TRBD2,TRBJ2-3,TRBV5-1,many,16
TGTGCCAGCACCCGGACGTCGATGGAAGTTACGCAGTATTTT,CASTRTSMEVTQYF,-,TRBJ2-3,TRBV3-1,many,14
TGTGCCAGCAGCAGGATCGTCAGCCAACCTACGAGGCAGTACTTC,CASSRIVSQPTRQYF,-,TRBJ2-7,TRBV9,many,15
TGTGCCAGCAGCTTGGGACTAGCGGTACAAGAGACCCAGTACTTC,CASSLGLAVQETQYF,TRBD2,TRBJ2-5,TRBV5-5,many,15
TGTGCCAGCAGTGCCTCGTTACTAGCGGGGAACACCGGGGAGCTGTTTTTT,CASSASLLAGNTGELFF,TRBD2,TRBJ2-2,TRBV27,many,17
TGTGCCAGCAGCTTAGTCGGGCTAGCAACGCAGTATTTT,CASSLVGLATQYF,-,TRBJ2-3,TRBV7-2,many,13
TGTGCCAGCAGTCAGGGATTTTACAATGAGCAGTTCTTC,CASSQGFYNEQFF,-,TRBJ2-1,TRBV27,many,13
TGTGCCAGCAGTTTTAAGAGGAACACTGAAGCTTTCTTT,CASSFKRNTEAFF,-,TRBJ1-1,TRBV12-3/TRBV12-4,many,13
TGTGCCAGCTCAACCCGGACTAGCGGGAGGTCCGGGCCTGGAGAGACCCAGTACTTC,CASSTRTSGRSGPGETQYF,TRBD2,TRBJ2-5,TRBV18,-,19
TGTGCCAGCAGCTTAGGAGGAAGCACAGATACGCAGTATTTT,CASSLGGSTDTQYF,-,TRBJ2-3,TRBV11-3,many,14
TGCAGTGCTCCTAGTGGGGGGCCTGATCAAGAGACCCAGTACTTC,CSAPSGGPDQETQYF,-,TRBJ2-5,TRBV20-1,many,15
TGCAGTGCTTCTTCCGGGACTAGCTTTGGCACAGATACGCAGTATTTT,CSASSGTSFGTDTQYF,TRBD2,TRBJ2-3,TRBV20-1,many,16
TGTGCCAGCAGTATGATCGAGGGTACGCAGTATTTT,CASSMIEGTQYF,-,TRBJ2-3,TRBV12-3/TRBV12-4,few,12
TGCGCCAGCAGTGACGGGCGGAACACTGAAGCTTTCTTT,CASSDGRNTEAFF,-,TRBJ1-1,TRBV10-2,many,13
TGCGCCAGCGGCCTAGCGGGGGGCGGACAAGAGACCCAGTACTTC,CASGLAGGGQETQYF,TRBD2,TRBJ2-5,TRBV5-1,many,15
TGTGCCAGCTCACGAGACAGGGCCCTTGATACGCAGTATTTT,CASSRDRALDTQYF,TRBD1,TRBJ2-3,TRBV18,many,14
TGTGCCAGCAGCTTGGACGGGGGCACTGAAGCTTTCTTT,CASSLDGGTEAFF,-,TRBJ1-1,TRBV5-5,many,13
TGCGCCAGCAGCGAGGACAGGGTCGGCTATGGCTACACCTTC,CASSEDRVGYGYTF,TRBD1,TRBJ1-2,TRBV5-1,many,14
TGCGCCAGCAGCTTGGGGGACAGTTACACTGAAGCTTTCTTT,CASSLGDSYTEAFF,TRBD1,TRBJ1-1,TRBV5-1,many,14
TGTGCCAGCACCGGGGACAAGTATCAGCCCCAGCATTTT,CASTGDKYQPQHF,-,TRBJ1-5,TRBV6-6,many,13
TGCGCCAGCAGCCTAATGGGACAGTTGAATGAGCAGTTCTTC,CASSLMGQLNEQFF,TRBD1,TRBJ2-1,TRBV5-1,many,14
TGCAGTGCTAGAAGGGGGAAAAACAACGAGCAGTACTTC,CSARRGKNNEQYF,-,TRBJ2-7,TRBV20-1,many,13
TGTGCCAGCAGTCGACAGGGCATGAACACTGAAGCTTTCTTT,CASSRQGMNTEAFF,TRBD1,TRBJ1-1,TRBV6-4,many,14
TGCAGTGCTATCGATCGTATTTTCCCCTACGAGCAGTACTTC,CSAIDRIFPYEQYF,-,TRBJ2-7,TRBV20-1,many,14
TGTGCCAGCAGTTACGGGACAGGGTCCACCGGGGAGCTGTTTTTT,CASSYGTGSTGELFF,TRBD1,TRBJ2-2,TRBV6-2/TRBV6-3,many,15
TGCGCCAGCAGCCTCTCCGGGACAGGGACCTATGGCTACACCTTC,CASSLSGTGTYGYTF,TRBD1,TRBJ1-2,TRBV5-1,many,15
TGTGCCAGCAGCCGACTACTAGCGGGACAAGAGACCCAGTACTTC,CASSRLLAGQETQYF,TRBD2,TRBJ2-5,TRBV3-1,-,15
TGCAGTGCGATCCGGGACAGGGTCTACGAGCAGTACTTC,CSAIRDRVYEQYF,TRBD1,TRBJ2-7,TRBV20-1,many,13
TGCAGTGCTGACAAGGACGCACGGTACGAGCAGTTCTTC,CSADKDARYEQFF,-,TRBJ2-1,TRBV20-1,many,13
TGCAGTGCTAGAGGTATTTCTCGGGAGGCCTACTACAATGAGCAGTTCTTC,CSARGISREAYYNEQFF,TRBD2,TRBJ2-1,TRBV20-1,many,17
TGCAGCGTTGGAGGAGGTTCAGCGGAACGGAACACTGAAGCTTTCTTT,CSVGGGSAERNTEAFF,-,TRBJ1-1,TRBV29-1,many,16
TGTGCCAGCAGTGTCGGGAGCGGAACCGGGGAGCTGTTTTTT,CASSVGSGTGELFF,-,TRBJ2-2,TRBV6-4,many,14
TGTGCCAGCAGCAAGGGACTAGCGGGGTCTGAGACCCAGTACTTC,CASSKGLAGSETQYF,TRBD2,TRBJ2-5,TRBV6-2/TRBV6-3,-,15
TGTGCCAGCTCGGAGGGCCAGGATACGCAGTATTTT,CASSEGQDTQYF,-,TRBJ2-3,TRBV6-4,many,12
TGCGCCAGCTCAGCGGGGTCGTACGAGCAGTACTTC,CASSAGSYEQYF,TRBD2,TRBJ2-7,TRBV5-1,many,12
TGTGCCAGCAGTTTAATCCCGACAGGGGGGAACACTGAAGCTTTCTTT,CASSLIPTGGNTEAFF,TRBD1,TRBJ1-1,TRBV27,many,16
TGTGCCAGCAGCTTTCCGGGGCCCGACGAGCAGTACTTC,CASSFPGPDEQYF,-,TRBJ2-7,TRBV5-6,many,13
TGCGCCAGCAGCTCTTGTGGGCGGTTCACAGATACGCAGTATTTT,CASSSCGRFTDTQYF,-,TRBJ2-3,TRBV5-1,-,15
TGCGCCAGCAGCGTACGCCCGTGGCTTTCCCAAGAGACCCAGTACTTC,CASSVRPWLSQETQYF,-,TRBJ2-5,TRBV5-1,many,16
TGTGCCAGCAGCCGGGACGGGACTAGCAACGGGGAGCTGTTTTTT,CASSRDGTSNGELFF,TRBD2,TRBJ2-2,TRBV7-3,many,15
TGCGCCAGCAGCCAACAGCTAGCGGGCACAGATACGCAGTATTTT,CASSQQLAGTDTQYF,TRBD2,TRBJ2-3,TRBV4-1,many,15
TGTGCCAGCACTGAGAACTACGAGCAGTACTTC,CASTENYEQYF,-,TRBJ2-7,TRBV6-2/TRBV6-3,many,11
TGTGCCAGCAGCCCCCTTGGCACCGGGGAGCTGTTTTTT,CASSPLGTGELFF,-,TRBJ2-2,TRBV5-4,many,13
TGCAGTGCCCGAGATGGGGGCGAGACTGAAGCTTTCTTT,CSARDGGETEAFF,-,TRBJ1-1,TRBV20-1,many,13
TGTGCCAGCAGCTTGGCCCAGGGTGGTTTGACGGCCTACGAGCAGTACTTC,CASSLAQGGLTAYEQYF,-,TRBJ2-7,TRBV11-2,few,17